This T cell receptor (beta chain) was documented in a study of shared clonotypes between healthy human individuals. The study, taken as a whole, reports: Represented diversity, genetic and exposure-history alike, was limited by few donors.

Notes on this clone: Its specificity is unknown.

Produced via immunoSEQ multiplex PCR; TCRdb's table is partial and in-frame only. The sample lists about 2.2 million clones; around 93% were seen once. The CDR3 length is 15 residues. The germline gives CDR1 MNHNS, CDR2 SASEGT. The ends lost 2 bases at V and 4 bases at J; junction bases unmatched: 3. Positively selected for CCR7, the CD45RO-negative cells used as naive CD8 cells excluded terminally differentiated effector memory CD45RA+ cells. Only Caucasian adults living in Nashville, Tennessee served as donors. Sequencing input: naive CD8+ T cells from PBMCs. The source is a man younger than 30 in good health. Some clones in this sample may be carry-over from other donors' samples. The rearrangement uses TRBV6-1 and TRBJ2-7; 12 bases agree with TRBD2. CDR3 in amino acids: CASSERLAGVYEQYF. CDR3 nucleotides: TGTGCCAGCAGTGAACGACTAGCGGGAGTATACGAGCAGTACTTC.